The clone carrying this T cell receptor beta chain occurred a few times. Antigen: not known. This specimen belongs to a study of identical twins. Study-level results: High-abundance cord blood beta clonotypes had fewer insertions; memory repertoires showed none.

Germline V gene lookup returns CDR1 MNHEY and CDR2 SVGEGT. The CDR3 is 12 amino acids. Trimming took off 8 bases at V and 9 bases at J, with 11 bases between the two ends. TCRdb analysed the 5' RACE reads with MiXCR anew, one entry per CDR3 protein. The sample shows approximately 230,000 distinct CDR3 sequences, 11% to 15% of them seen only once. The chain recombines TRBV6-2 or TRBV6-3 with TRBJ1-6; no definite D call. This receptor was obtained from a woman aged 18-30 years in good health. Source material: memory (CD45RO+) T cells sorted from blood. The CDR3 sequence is CASRPPGSPLHF. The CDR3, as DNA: TGTGCCAGCCGGCCTCCGGGTTCACCCCTCCACTTT.